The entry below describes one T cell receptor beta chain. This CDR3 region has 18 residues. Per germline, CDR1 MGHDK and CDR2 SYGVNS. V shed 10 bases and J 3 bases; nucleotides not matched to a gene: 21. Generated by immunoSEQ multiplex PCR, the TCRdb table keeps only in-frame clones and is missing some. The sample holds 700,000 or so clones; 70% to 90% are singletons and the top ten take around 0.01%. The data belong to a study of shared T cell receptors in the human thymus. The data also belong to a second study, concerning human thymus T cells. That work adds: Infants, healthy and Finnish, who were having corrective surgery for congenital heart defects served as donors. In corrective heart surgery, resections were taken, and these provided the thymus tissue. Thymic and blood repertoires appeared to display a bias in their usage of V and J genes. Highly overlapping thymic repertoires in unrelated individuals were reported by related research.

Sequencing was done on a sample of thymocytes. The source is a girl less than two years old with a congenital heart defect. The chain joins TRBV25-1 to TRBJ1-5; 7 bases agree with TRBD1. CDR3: CATPLGYSRDSLNQPQHF. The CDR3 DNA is TGTGCCACCCCTTTGGGATACTCAAGGGACAGTCTCAATCAGCCCCAGCATTTT.